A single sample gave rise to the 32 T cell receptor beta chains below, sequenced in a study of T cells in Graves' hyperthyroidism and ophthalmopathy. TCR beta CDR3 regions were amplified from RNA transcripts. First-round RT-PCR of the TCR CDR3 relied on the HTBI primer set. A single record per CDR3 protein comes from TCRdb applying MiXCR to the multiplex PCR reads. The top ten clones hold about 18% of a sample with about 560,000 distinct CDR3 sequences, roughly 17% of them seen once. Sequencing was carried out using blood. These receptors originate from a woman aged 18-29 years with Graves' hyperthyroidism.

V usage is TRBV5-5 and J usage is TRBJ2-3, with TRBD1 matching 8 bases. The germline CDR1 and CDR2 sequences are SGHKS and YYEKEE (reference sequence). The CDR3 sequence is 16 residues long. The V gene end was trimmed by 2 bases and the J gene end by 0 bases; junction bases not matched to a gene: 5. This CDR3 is CASSFLTGASTDTQYF. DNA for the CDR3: TGTGCCAGCAGCTTCCTGACAGGGGCTAGCACAGATACGCAGTATTTT.

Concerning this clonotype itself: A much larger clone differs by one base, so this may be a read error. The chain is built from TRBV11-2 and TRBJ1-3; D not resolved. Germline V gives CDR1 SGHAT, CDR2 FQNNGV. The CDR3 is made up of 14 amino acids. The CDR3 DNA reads TGTGCCAGCAGCCCGATTCACGGTGGAAACACCAGATATTTT. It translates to CASSPIHGGNTRYF.

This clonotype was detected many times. CDR3 coding DNA: TGTGCCTGCCTTGAGGCTAGCGGAGTCACAGATACGCAGTATTTT. The encoded protein is CACLEASGVTDTQYF. The rearrangement links TRBV11-2 to TRBJ2-3; 7 positions agree with TRBD2. Germline V gene sequence: CDR1 SGHAT, CDR2 FQNNGV. CDR3 size: 15 residues. V shed 11 bases, J shed 2 bases, and the junction held 13 bases outside the gene matches.

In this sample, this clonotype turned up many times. CDR3 sequence (DNA): TGTGCCACCGCTAGCTCTTCCTACAATGAGCAGTTCTTC. Its translation is CATASSSYNEQFF. This sequence joins TRBV12-3 or TRBV12-4 and TRBJ2-1; weak D call: TRBD2 (5 bases). V was clipped by 10 bases and J by 1 base, with 11 bases between them. This CDR3 region has 13 residues.

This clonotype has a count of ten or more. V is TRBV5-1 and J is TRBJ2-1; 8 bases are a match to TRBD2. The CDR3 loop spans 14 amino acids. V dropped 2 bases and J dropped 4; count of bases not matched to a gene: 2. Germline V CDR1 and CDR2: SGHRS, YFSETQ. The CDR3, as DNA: TGCGCCAGCAGCTTCCTAGCGGGTTACAATGAGCAGTTCTTC. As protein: CASSFLAGYNEQFF.

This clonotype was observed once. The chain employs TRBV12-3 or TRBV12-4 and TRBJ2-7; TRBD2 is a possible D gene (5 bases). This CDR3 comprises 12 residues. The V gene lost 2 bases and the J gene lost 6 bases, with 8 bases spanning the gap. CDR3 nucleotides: TGTGCCAGCAGTTTATCGGGGTTCGAGCAGTACTTC. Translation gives CASSLSGFEQYF.

The DNA of the CDR3 is TGTGCCAGCAGCGCCGGGACTAACACCTACGAGCAGTACTTC. Protein product: CASSAGTNTYEQYF. The V and J genes are TRBV6-1 and TRBJ2-7, with 7 bases aligning to TRBD2. Germline CDR1 MNHNS, CDR2 SASEGT. This CDR3 is built from 14 residues. Losses at the gene ends were 6 bases for V and 2 bases for J; bases not matched to a gene: 7.

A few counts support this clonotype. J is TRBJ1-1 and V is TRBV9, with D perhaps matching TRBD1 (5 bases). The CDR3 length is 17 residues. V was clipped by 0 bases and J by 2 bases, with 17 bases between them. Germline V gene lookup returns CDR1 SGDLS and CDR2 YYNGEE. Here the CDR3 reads CASSVGSVRGTNTEAFF. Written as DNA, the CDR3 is TGTGCCAGCAGCGTAGGATCTGTTAGGGGAACTAACACTGAAGCTTTCTTT.

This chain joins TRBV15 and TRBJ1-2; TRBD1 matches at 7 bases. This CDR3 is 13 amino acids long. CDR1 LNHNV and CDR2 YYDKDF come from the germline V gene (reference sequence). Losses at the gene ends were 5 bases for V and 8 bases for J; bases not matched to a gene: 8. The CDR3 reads CATSGNRGLGYTF. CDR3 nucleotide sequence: TGTGCCACCAGCGGGAACAGGGGATTGGGCTACACCTTC.

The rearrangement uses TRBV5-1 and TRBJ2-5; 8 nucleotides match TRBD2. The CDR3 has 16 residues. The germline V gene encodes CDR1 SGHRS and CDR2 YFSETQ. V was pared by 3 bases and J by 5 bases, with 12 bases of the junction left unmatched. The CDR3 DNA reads TGCGCCAGCAGCTGGACGGGCGTAGCGGGAATGGAGACCCAGTACTTC. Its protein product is CASSWTGVAGMETQYF. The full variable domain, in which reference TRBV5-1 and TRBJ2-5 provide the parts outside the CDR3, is KAGVTQTPRYLIKTRGQQVTLSCSPISGHRSVSWYQQTPGQGLQFLFEYFSETQRNKGNFPGRFSGRQFSNSRSEMNVSTLELGDSALYLCASSWTGVAGMETQYFGPGTRLLVL.

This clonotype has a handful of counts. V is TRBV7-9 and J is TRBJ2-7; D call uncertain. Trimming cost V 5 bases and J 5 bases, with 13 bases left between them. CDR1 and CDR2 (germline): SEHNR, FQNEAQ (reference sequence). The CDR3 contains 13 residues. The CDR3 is CASSMDQGNEQYF. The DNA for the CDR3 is TGTGCCAGCAGCATGGACCAAGGGAACGAGCAGTACTTC.

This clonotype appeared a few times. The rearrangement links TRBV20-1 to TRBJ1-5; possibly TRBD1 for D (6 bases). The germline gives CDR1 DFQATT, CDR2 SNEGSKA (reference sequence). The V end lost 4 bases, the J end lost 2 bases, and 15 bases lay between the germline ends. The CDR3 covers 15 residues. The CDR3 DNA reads TGCAGTGCTAATACAGGGTCAGGAGGCAATCAGCCCCAGCATTTT. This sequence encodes CSANTGSGGNQPQHF.

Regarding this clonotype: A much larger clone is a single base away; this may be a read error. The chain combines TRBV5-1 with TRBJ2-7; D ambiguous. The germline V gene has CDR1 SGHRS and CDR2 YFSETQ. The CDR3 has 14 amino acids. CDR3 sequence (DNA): TGCGCCGGCAGCTTCTTTGGCGGAAACTACGAGCAGTACTTC. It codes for CAGSFFGGNYEQYF.

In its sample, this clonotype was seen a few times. CDR3 loop: CASSDMGRARLVDSNYGYTF. CDR3 DNA: TGTGCCAGCAGTGATATGGGCAGGGCCAGGCTAGTCGACTCTAACTATGGCTACACCTTC. V usage is TRBV6-1 and J usage is TRBJ1-2; TRBD1 might be the D (5 bases). The CDR3 consists of 20 residues. V was cut by 3 bases and J by 0 bases, with 26 bases left in between. CDR1 and CDR2 (germline): MNHNS, SASEGT.

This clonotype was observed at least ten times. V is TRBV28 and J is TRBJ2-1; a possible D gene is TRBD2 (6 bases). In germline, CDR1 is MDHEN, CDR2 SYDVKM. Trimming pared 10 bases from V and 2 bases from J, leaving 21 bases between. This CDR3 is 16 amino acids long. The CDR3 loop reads CATWRTGSFPYNEQFF. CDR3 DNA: TGTGCCACGTGGCGGACCGGGAGTTTCCCCTACAATGAGCAGTTCTTC.

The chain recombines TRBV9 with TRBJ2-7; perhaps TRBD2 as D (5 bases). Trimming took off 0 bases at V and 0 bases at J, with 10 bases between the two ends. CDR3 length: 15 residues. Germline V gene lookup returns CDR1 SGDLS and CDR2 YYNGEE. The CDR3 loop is CASSVGGLSSYEQYF. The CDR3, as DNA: TGTGCCAGCAGCGTAGGCGGGCTTAGCTCCTACGAGCAGTACTTC.

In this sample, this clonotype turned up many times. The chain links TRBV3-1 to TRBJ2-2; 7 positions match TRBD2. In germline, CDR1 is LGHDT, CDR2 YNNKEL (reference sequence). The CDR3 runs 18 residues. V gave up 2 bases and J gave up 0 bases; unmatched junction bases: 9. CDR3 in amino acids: CASSQHAPGLTNTGELFF. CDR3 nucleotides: TGTGCCAGCAGCCAACATGCCCCGGGACTAACGAACACCGGGGAGCTGTTTTTT.

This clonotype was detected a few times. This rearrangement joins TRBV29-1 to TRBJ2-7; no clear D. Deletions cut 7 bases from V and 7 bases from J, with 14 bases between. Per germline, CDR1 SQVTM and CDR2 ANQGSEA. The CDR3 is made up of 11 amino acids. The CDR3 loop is CSAEEVGEQYF. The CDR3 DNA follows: TGCAGCGCTGAGGAAGTGGGGGAGCAGTACTTC.

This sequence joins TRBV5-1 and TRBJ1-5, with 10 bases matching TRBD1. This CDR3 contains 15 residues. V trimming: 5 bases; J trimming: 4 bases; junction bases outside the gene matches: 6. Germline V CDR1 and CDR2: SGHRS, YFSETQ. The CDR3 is CASRFDRGRNQPQHF. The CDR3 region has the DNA TGCGCCAGCAGATTCGACAGGGGGCGGAATCAGCCCCAGCATTTT.

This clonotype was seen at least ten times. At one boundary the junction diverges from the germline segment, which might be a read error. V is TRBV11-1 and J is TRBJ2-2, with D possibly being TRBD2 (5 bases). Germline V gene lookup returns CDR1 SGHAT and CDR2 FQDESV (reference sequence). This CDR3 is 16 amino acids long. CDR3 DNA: TGTGCCAGCAGCCTAGCAGAACATGGGAAAACCGGGGAGCTGTTTTTT. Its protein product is CASSLAEHGKTGELFF.

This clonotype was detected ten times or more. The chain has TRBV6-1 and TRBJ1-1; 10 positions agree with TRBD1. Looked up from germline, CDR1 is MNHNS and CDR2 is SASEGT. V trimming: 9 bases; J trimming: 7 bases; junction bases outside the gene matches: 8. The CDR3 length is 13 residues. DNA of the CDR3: TGTGCCAGAGGGACAGGGGCAACAAGTGAAGCTTTCTTT. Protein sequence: CARGTGATSEAFF.

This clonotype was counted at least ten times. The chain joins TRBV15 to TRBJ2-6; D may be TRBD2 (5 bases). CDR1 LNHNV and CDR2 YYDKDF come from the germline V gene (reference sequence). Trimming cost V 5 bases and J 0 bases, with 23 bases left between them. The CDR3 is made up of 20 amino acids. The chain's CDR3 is CATSPIKGDGLSSGANVLTF. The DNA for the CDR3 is TGTGCCACCAGCCCGATTAAGGGAGACGGATTAAGCTCTGGGGCCAACGTCCTGACTTTC.

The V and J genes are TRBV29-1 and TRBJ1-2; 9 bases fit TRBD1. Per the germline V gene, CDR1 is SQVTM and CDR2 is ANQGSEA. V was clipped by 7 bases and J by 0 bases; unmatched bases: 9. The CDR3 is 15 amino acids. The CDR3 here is CSAPEGQGTNYGYTF. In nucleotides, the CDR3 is TGCAGCGCACCCGAGGGACAGGGAACTAACTATGGCTACACCTTC.

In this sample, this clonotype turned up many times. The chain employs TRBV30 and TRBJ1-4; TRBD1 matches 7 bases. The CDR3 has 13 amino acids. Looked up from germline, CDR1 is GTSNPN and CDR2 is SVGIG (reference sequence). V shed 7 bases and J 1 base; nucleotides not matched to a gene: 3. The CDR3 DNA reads TGTGCCTCAGGGGACAGAACTAATGAAAAACTGTTTTTT. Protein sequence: CASGDRTNEKLFF.

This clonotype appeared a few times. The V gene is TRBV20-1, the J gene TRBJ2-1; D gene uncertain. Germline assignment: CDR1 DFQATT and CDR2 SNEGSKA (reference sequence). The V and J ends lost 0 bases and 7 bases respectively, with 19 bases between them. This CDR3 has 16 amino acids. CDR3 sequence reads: CSARDRPVSTGNEQFF. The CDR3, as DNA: TGCAGTGCTAGAGATCGTCCGGTGTCCACTGGGAATGAGCAGTTCTTC.

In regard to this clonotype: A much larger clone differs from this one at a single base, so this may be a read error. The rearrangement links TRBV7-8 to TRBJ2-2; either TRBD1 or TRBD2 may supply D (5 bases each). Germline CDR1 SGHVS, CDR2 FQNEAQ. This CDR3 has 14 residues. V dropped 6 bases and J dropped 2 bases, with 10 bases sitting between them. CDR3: CASRHGANTGELFF. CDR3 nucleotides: TGTGCCAGCAGACACGGGGCCAACACCGGGGAGCTGTTTTTT.

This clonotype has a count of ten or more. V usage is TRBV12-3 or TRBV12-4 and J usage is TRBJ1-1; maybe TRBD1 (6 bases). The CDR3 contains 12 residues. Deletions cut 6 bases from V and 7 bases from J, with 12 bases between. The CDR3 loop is CASRTGAGEAFF. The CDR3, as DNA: TGTGCCAGCAGAACGGGGGCAGGTGAAGCTTTCTTT.

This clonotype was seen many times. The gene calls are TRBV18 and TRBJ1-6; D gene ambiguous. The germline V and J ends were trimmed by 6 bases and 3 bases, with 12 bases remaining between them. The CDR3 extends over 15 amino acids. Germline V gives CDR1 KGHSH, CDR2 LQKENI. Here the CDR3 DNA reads TGTGCCAGCTCCGTGCGGGGAAGCTATAATTCACCCCTCCACTTT. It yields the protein CASSVRGSYNSPLHF.

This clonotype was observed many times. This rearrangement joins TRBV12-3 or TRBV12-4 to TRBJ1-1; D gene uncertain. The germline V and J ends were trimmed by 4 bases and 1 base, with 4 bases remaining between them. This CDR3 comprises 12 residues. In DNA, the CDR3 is TGTGCCAGCAGTTACACGAACACTGAAGCTTTCTTT. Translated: CASSYTNTEAFF.

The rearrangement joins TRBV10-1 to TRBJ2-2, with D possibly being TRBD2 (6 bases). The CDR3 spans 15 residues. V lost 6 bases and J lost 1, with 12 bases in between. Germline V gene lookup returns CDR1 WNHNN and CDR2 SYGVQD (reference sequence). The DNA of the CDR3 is TGCGCCAGCAGCCGGACTACCGGGAACACCGGGGAGCTGTTTTTT. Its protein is CASSRTTGNTGELFF.

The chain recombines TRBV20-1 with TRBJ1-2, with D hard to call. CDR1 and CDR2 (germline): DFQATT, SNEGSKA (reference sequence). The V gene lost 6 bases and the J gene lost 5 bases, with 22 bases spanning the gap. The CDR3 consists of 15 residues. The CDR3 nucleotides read TGCAGTGCAACAGATGGAACGACCGTGAAATATGGCTACACCTTC. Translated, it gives CSATDGTTVKYGYTF.

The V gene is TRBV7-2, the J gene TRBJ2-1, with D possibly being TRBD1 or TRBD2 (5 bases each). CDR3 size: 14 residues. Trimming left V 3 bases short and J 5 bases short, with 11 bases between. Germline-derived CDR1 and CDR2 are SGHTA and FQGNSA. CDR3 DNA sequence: TGTGCCAGCAGCTTGGGACCGATTGACAATGAGCAGTTCTTC. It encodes CASSLGPIDNEQFF.